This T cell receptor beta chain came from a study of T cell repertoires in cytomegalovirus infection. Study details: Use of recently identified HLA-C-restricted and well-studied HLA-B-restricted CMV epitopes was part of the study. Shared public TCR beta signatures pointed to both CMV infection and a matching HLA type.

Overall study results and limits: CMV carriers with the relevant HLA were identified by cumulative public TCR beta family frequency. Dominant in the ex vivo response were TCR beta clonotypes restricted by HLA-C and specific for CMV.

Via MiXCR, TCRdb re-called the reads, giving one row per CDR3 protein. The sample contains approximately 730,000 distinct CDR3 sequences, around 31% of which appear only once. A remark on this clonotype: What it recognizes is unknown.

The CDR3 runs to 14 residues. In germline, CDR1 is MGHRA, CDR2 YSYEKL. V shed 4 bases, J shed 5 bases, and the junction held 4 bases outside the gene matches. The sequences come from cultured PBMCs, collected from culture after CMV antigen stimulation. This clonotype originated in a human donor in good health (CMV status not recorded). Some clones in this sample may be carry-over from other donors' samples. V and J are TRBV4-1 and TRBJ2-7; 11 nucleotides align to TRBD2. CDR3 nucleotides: TGCGCCAGCAGCCGGCCGGGACTAGCGGACGAGCAGTACTTC. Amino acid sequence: CASSRPGLADEQYF.